These 21 T cell receptor beta chains originate from one sample sequenced in a study of blood T cell repertoires in COVID-19. Using immunoSEQ multiplex PCR, the repertoire was profiled, and TCRdb retains in-frame clones only, with some absent. Here the sample spans about 210,000 clones, around 82% being singletons. Sequenced input: peripheral blood. The receptor source for this set is a man aged 45-65 years with active or convalescent COVID-19.

This clone showed up just once. V is TRBV18 and J is TRBJ2-2, with 8 bases aligning to TRBD2. V shed 3 bases and J 9 bases; nucleotides not matched to a gene: 12. This CDR3 comprises 16 residues. Looked up from germline, CDR1 is KGHSH and CDR2 is LQKENI. The CDR3 DNA follows: TGTGCCAGCTCACCTTCCGGGACTAGTTTTATCCGGGAGCTGTTTTTT. Its translation is CASSPSGTSFIRELFF.

V and J are TRBV10-3 and TRBJ1-2; 10 bases match TRBD1. Looked up from germline, CDR1 is ENHRY and CDR2 is SYGVKD. V dropped 0 bases and J dropped 6; count of bases not matched to a gene: 1. The CDR3 is made up of 14 amino acids. The CDR3 here is CAISESTGGDGYTF. DNA for the CDR3: TGTGCCATCAGTGAGTCGACAGGGGGCGATGGCTACACCTTC.

V and J are TRBV27 and TRBJ2-7; perhaps TRBD2 as D (5 bases). Germline V gives CDR1 MNHEY, CDR2 SMNVEV (reference sequence). This CDR3 is built from 14 residues. Trimming pared 6 bases from V and 3 bases from J, leaving 15 bases between. CDR3 in amino acids: CASSPQAGGYEQYF. The CDR3 region has the DNA TGTGCCAGCAGCCCCCAGGCGGGTGGCTACGAGCAGTACTTC.

The chain carries TRBV6-5 and TRBJ1-1, with 7 bases that match TRBD1. Germline V lookup: CDR1 MNHEY, CDR2 SVGAGI. The CDR3 is 16 amino acids. The J segment lost 0 bases and the V segment lost 2 bases, leaving 6 bases of the junction unmatched. CDR3 in amino acids: CASSYRGLRMNTEAFF. The CDR3 DNA sequence: TGTGCCAGCAGTTACAGGGGGCTTCGGATGAACACTGAAGCTTTCTTT.

The gene calls are TRBV28 and TRBJ2-7, with 10 positions matching TRBD1. CDR1 and CDR2 from the germline V gene are MDHEN and SYDVKM. The CDR3 has 15 residues. Trimming cost V 2 bases and J 2 bases; bases outside gene matches: 3. The CDR3: CASSLPGQGTYEQYF. The CDR3 DNA reads TGTGCCAGCAGTTTACCGGGACAGGGGACCTACGAGCAGTACTTC.

The rearrangement uses TRBV29-1 and TRBJ1-3; D uncertain. CDR3 size: 13 residues. Trimming took 7 bases from V and 0 from J, leaving 10 bases between them. Looked up from germline, CDR1 is SQVTM and CDR2 is ANQGSEA. CDR3: CSARSDSGNTIYF. In nucleotides, the CDR3 is TGCAGCGCTCGGAGCGACTCTGGAAACACCATATATTTT.

The genes are TRBV7-2 and TRBJ1-1; D uncertain. Trimming pared 2 bases from V and 1 base from J, leaving 5 bases between. CDR1 and CDR2 from the germline V gene are SGHTA and FQGNSA. This CDR3 comprises 13 residues. The chain's CDR3 is CASSLQQNTEAFF. CDR3 DNA: TGTGCCAGCAGCTTACAACAGAACACTGAAGCTTTCTTT.

The genes are TRBV24-1 and TRBJ2-7; the match to TRBD1 covers 7 bases. Trimming took 4 bases from V and 5 from J; bases not matched to a gene: 13. Germline CDR1 KGHDR, CDR2 SFDVKD. There are 16 residues in the CDR3. CDR3 sequence: CATSDLLLRGGDEQYF. The DNA of the CDR3 is TGTGCCACCAGTGACCTCCTTCTCCGAGGGGGCGACGAGCAGTACTTC.

This clone was seen a handful of times. The V call is TRBV7-3, the J call TRBJ2-2, with a possible D match to TRBD2 (5 bases). Trimming removed 6 bases from V and 0 bases from J, with 11 bases in between. The CDR3 consists of 15 residues. In germline, CDR1 is SGHTA, CDR2 FQGTGA. DNA for the CDR3: TGTGCCAGCAGGGCAGCGGCGACGAACACCGGGGAGCTGTTTTTT. It is translated as CASRAAATNTGELFF. The whole variable domain, filled in from reference TRBV7-3 and TRBJ2-2, reads GAGVSQTPSNKVTEKGKYVELRCDPISGHTALYWYRQSLGQGPEFLIYFQGTGAADDSGLPNDRFFAVRPEGSVSTLKIQRTERGDSAVYLCASRAAATNTGELFFGEGSRLTVL.

This clone showed up just a few times. One end of the junction does not line up with germline, which may come from a read error. The chain carries TRBV29-1 and TRBJ2-3, with D unresolved. Germline V gives CDR1 SQVTM, CDR2 ANQGSEA. The CDR3 has 10 amino acids. In DNA form, the CDR3 reads TGCAGCGTTCAAGACAACTCGCAGTATTTT. Translation: CSVQDNSQYF.

In its sample, this clone was seen once. This chain uses TRBV28 with TRBJ1-2; the match to TRBD1 covers 7 bases. Germline V gene sequence: CDR1 MDHEN, CDR2 SYDVKM. V was clipped by 6 bases and J by 1 base; unmatched bases: 8. This CDR3 spans 15 amino acids. CDR3 residues: CASRTTGQLNYGYTF. DNA of the CDR3: TGTGCCAGCAGGACTACGGGACAGCTTAACTATGGCTACACCTTC.

CDR3 sequence (DNA): TGTGCCAGCGCCGTTCCAGGCACAGATACGCAGTATTTT. This translates into CASAVPGTDTQYF. This chain joins TRBV6-5 and TRBJ2-3, with D uncertain. CDR1 and CDR2 (germline): MNHEY, SVGAGI. The CDR3 extends over 13 amino acids. Trimming left V 8 bases short and J 1 base short, with 10 bases between.

The sample holds one count of this clone. The chain joins TRBV15 to TRBJ1-5, with TRBD1 identical over 9 bases. CDR1 is LNHNV, CDR2 YYDKDF, per germline (reference sequence). The CDR3 has 17 residues. V shed 0 bases, J shed 4 bases, and the junction held 7 bases outside the gene matches. CDR3 DNA sequence: TGTGCCACCAGCAGAGAGGGACAGGGAGGTGGAAATCAGCCCCAGCATTTT. This sequence encodes CATSREGQGGGNQPQHF.

The DNA for the CDR3 is TGTGCCAGCAGTCCACTTATGGGCCCCGCCAGTAATTCACCCCTCCACTTT. Translating it yields CASSPLMGPASNSPLHF. The chain couples TRBV28 to TRBJ1-6; D is ambiguous. CDR1 is MDHEN and CDR2 is SYDVKM in the germline V gene. Trimming shortened V by 5 bases and J by 6 bases, and 20 bases separated the two germline ends. This CDR3 region has 17 residues.

This clone has ten or more counts. V gene TRBV27 combines with J gene TRBJ2-6; 7 bases match TRBD2. CDR1 is MNHEY and CDR2 is SMNVEV in the germline V gene (reference sequence). The CDR3 contains 15 residues. V dropped 3 bases and J dropped 3; count of bases not matched to a gene: 2. CDR3 amino acids: CASSFGGFGANVLTF. Here the CDR3 DNA reads TGTGCCAGCAGTTTCGGGGGGTTTGGGGCCAACGTCCTGACTTTC.

J is TRBJ1-1 and V is TRBV5-6; the match to TRBD1 covers 8 bases. Trimming took 2 bases from V and 3 from J; bases not matched to a gene: 6. Germline V CDR1 and CDR2: SGHDT, YYEEEE. The CDR3 runs to 15 residues. The CDR3 nucleotides read TGTGCCAGCAGCTTACCGGACAGGGCCGACACTGAAGCTTTCTTT. This sequence encodes CASSLPDRADTEAFF.

This rearrangement joins TRBV5-4 to TRBJ2-5; 8 bases agree with TRBD1. This CDR3 has 17 amino acids. Per the germline V gene, CDR1 is SGHNT and CDR2 is YYREEE (reference sequence). After removal of 2 bases from V and 1 base from J, the junction contained 10 bases not matched to a gene. The CDR3 reads CASSFDRGQTIQETQYF. The CDR3 nucleotides read TGTGCCAGCAGCTTCGACAGGGGCCAGACCATCCAAGAGACCCAGTACTTC.

The rearrangement joins TRBV6-5 to TRBJ1-5, with 10 bases fitting TRBD1. V shed 0 bases, J shed 9 bases, and the junction held 5 bases outside the gene matches. Germline lookup yields CDR1 MNHEY and CDR2 SVGAGI. The CDR3 is 15 residues long. CDR3 sequence reads: CASSYSGTGEGPQHF. DNA for the CDR3: TGTGCCAGCAGTTACTCGGGGACAGGGGAGGGGCCCCAGCATTTT.

The genes are TRBV27 and TRBJ2-5; 10 bases map to TRBD1. The CDR3 is 15 residues long. Germline-derived CDR1 and CDR2 are MNHEY and SMNVEV (reference sequence). After removal of 3 bases from V and 5 bases from J, the junction contained 6 bases not matched to a gene. In DNA form, the CDR3 reads TGTGCCAGCAGTTTCGGTGGACAGGGGGGCGAGACCCAGTACTTC. This sequence encodes CASSFGGQGGETQYF.

V is TRBV18 and J is TRBJ1-1; no clear D. Looked up from germline, CDR1 is KGHSH and CDR2 is LQKENI. The CDR3 consists of 12 residues. V lost 8 bases and J lost 0, with 7 bases in between. Here the CDR3 DNA reads TGTGCCAGCAACCACATGAACACTGAAGCTTTCTTT. Amino acids: CASNHMNTEAFF.

In its sample, this clone was seen a few times. This sequence joins TRBV19 and TRBJ1-1; D may be TRBD1 (5 bases). V lost 3 bases and J lost 5, with 19 bases in between. From germline, CDR1 is LNHDA and CDR2 SQIVND (reference sequence). The CDR3 covers 16 residues. The CDR3 DNA is TGTGCCAGTAGTATTCGAGCGGGAATATGGGGGACTGAAGCTTTCTTT. Translation gives CASSIRAGIWGTEAFF.